This T cell receptor beta chain was identified during a study of molecular identifiers for immune sequencing clone quantification (dated by TCRdb to the late 2010s). Turning to the overall study: For a replicate experiment, the RNA from either approximately 20,000 or 100,000 naive CD8 T cells was divided into five aliquots, and four of those aliquots went on to sequencing. This methods study benchmarked molecular-identifier clustering-based TCR repertoire sequencing (MIDCIRS) and TCR RNA copy counting, using CD8 T cells to do so.

The protocol used for the library was PCR. Sequencing relied on an Illumina HiSeq 4000. Preparation of bulk TCR libraries followed a previously described approach, with the TCR primers listed in Table S5. The Qiagen AllPrep DNA/RNA kit was used to purify total RNA. Before analysis, reads from multiple sequencing runs of one library were combined. For the original study's pipeline: Reads were retained only if their TCR constant sequence matched exactly, and those retained reads were trimmed to 150 nt and grouped according to their 12-nt molecular barcodes. Reads inside each barcode group were sub-clustered using a 15% Levenshtein threshold, and a quality-weighted consensus sequence was constructed for each RNA molecule. Non-functional sequences were removed, as were lower-count sequences one edit away from another. Barcode sub-clusters with fewer than 20% of the maximum read count were removed, based on fitting two negative binomial distributions. Through fastp at Q25 and MiXCR, TCRdb rebuilt clones from the public reads, retaining in-frame beta chains. Rows are combined by CDR3 protein, so each entry shows the most common genes and DNA. TCRdb assigned the V and J calls; the authors' analysis was not used. The sample profile shows 88,000 or so distinct CDR3 sequences; roughly 21% of them were found once. The ten largest clonotypes hold about 0.95% of the sample.

General conclusions and limits of the study: Spiked-in Jurkat TCR RNA (roughly 10 copies' worth), which is not part of the donor repertoire, was contained in the naive libraries. Spiked-in Jurkat TCR RNA equal to a single cell's worth was reported to be detectable even within one million naive CD8 T cells. When barcode sub-clustering was omitted, TCR diversity was inflated by chimeric consensus sequences, with chimeras reaching as high as 47%. Highly expanded clone sizes could be underestimated if identical TCR molecules share a barcode. Modeling gave about 3 recovered TCR RNA copies per cell versus 7.5 to 10 by digital PCR, implying approximately 30% capture efficiency. In CMV-specific effector cells, clones with more than 20 RNA copies contained over 99% of molecules, whereas in naive cells such clones contained under 1% of molecules.

There are 16 amino acids in the CDR3, from cysteine to phenylalanine inclusive. Kept here is only the CDR3 DNA, which spans 48 bases and is read in frame from base 1. The germline V gene (reference sequence) specifies MNHEY as CDR1 and SMNVEV as CDR2. Naive CD8 T cell libraries were made from approximately 20,000 to 1,000,000 sorted cells using 10%, 30% or 50% of purified RNA. Naive CD8 T cells were FACS-sorted as CD8+CD4-CCR7+CD45RA+ on a BD FACSAria II into RLT Plus buffer. Around 10 TCR copies' worth of Jurkat RNA were spiked into about 20,000-1,100,000 naive CD8 T cell samples to test detection sensitivity. Enrichment of CD8 T cells was done with RosetteSep CD8+ T Cell Enrichment Cocktail plus Ficoll-Paque, and ACK red cell lysis came afterward. This clonotype has just a few counts. This clone's antigen is unknown. Its ends do not fully match the called genes, so a read error is possible.

Sequenced sample: naive CD8+ T cells from blood, with Jurkat cell RNA spiked in. This specimen's cell subset or site label, per the study, means: FACS-sorted CD8+CD4-CCR7+CD45RA+ naive T cells. The chain is assembled from TRBV27 and TRBJ1-4; TRBD1 might be the D gene, on 5 matching bases. The clonotype was recovered from a human donor in good health. Some libraries in this study had Jurkat cell RNA spiked in. The nucleotides read TGTGCCGGCAGTTTATCGGGTCGGGGGTATGGTGAAAAACTGTTTTTT. This sequence encodes CAGSLSGRGYGEKLFF.